This T cell receptor (beta chain) was recorded in a study of blood T cells in healthy people across ages. Primers used in a second PCR of roughly 6 to 11 cycles were a sample-barcoded 5' primer and a J-beta primer mix. A 12-random-nucleotide template-switch adaptor tagged each cDNA molecule. MiXCR, run by TCRdb on the 5' RACE reads, gives a single entry per CDR3 protein. The data hold about 1.5 million distinct CDR3 sequences, with 40% to 50% observed a single time. Every sample had a minimum of 6 million PBMCs isolated. This clonotype was recorded a few times. Germline CDR1 and CDR2: SGHRS and YFSETQ. V trimming: 1 base; J trimming: 5 bases; junction bases outside the gene matches: 18. The CDR3 is made up of 18 amino acids.

The sample was blood. V usage is TRBV5-1 and J usage is TRBJ2-7; 7 positions agree with TRBD2. This TCR was recovered from a woman between 18 and 30 years old in good health. The CDR3, as DNA: TGCGCCAGCAGCTTGTGGGGGGTTTCGGGAGGCAGTCTTAACGAGCAGTACTTC. It translates to CASSLWGVSGGSLNEQYF. Combining the CDR3 with reference TRBV5-1 and TRBJ2-7 gives the whole variable domain KAGVTQTPRYLIKTRGQQVTLSCSPISGHRSVSWYQQTPGQGLQFLFEYFSETQRNKGNFPGRFSGRQFSNSRSEMNVSTLELGDSALYLCASSLWGVSGGSLNEQYFGPGTRLTVT.